The entry below gives a single TCR beta chain sequence along with its context. The CDR3 contains 17 residues. Germline CDR1 and CDR2: SGHDT and YYEEEE. Trimming cost V 4 bases and J 6 bases, with 23 bases left between them. These data are taken from a study of blood T cell repertoires in COVID-19. About the research overall: The analysed material was cDNA or gDNA that came from T cells, B-cell-depleted T cells, or PBMCs.

This table comes from immunoSEQ multiplex PCR, and its TCRdb copy is limited to in-frame clones, with some not included. The table shows about 59,000 clones, with approximately 84% occurring only once. Input material: peripheral blood. The chain carries TRBV5-6 and TRBJ1-5, with D tentatively TRBD1 (6 bases). The clonotype originates from a man older than 75 in a cohort sampled during active COVID-19. CDR3 protein: CASSPQRGGGTSQPQHF. CDR3 bases: TGTGCCAGCAGCCCTCAAAGGGGAGGGGGAACGAGTCAGCCCCAGCATTTT.